The clone carrying this T cell receptor beta chain has a handful of counts. Its antigen is not known. The CDR3 is made up of 17 amino acids. Germline assignment: CDR1 SGHTA and CDR2 FQGNSA. The V and J ends lost 5 bases and 4 bases, in that order; junction bases with no gene match: 13. Time point reported: newly diagnosed GD, antithyroid drugs for less than 3 months. PBMC-extracted RNA yielded the TCR library. These data belong to a study of regulatory T cells in long-lasting Graves disease. Study-level findings and limits: It was in persistent disease that TRBV28, TRBJ1-2 and TRBJ2-5 were favored.

Library construction for TCR beta used iRepertoire HTBI primers and Arm-PCR of CDR3 regions. MiXCR, applied by TCRdb to the multiplex PCR reads, yields one record per CDR3 protein. The top ten hold more than 15% of the sample, which has hundreds of thousands of distinct CDR3 sequences, roughly 15% seen once. The same sample was also used in a study of T cells in Graves' hyperthyroidism and ophthalmopathy. This second report adds: The study enrolled patients aged 18 to 65 with newly diagnosed hyperthyroidism of under 2 months' duration. Orbital computed tomography, thyroid ultrasound, serum thyroxine and TRAb, and clinical symptoms together informed the diagnoses.

This receptor was taken from a woman aged 25-40 years with Graves disease. J is TRBJ2-3 and V is TRBV7-2, with TRBD2 matching 9 bases. Sample: peripheral blood mononuclear cells (PBMCs), taken at new diagnosis, from a patient treated with antithyroid drugs. Written as DNA, the CDR3 is TGTGCCAGCAGCCCTAGGACTAGCGAGAGGTTCGCAGATACGCAGTATTTT. This translates into CASSPRTSERFADTQYF.